Following are 15 T cell receptor beta chains from one sample sequenced in a study of T cell repertoires in aging, cancer and after chemotherapy. The template was genomic DNA from peripheral blood, not RNA. Multiplex touch-down PCR with TRB-A/B primers amplified rearranged V-D-J TRB sequences. Using its own MiXCR run on the multiplex PCR reads, TCRdb lists one record per CDR3 protein. The sample carries some 1,500 distinct CDR3 sequences, 20% to 30% recorded once. The sample comprised blood. Source of these receptors: a human donor with a solid tumor.

This chain links TRBV2 with TRBJ2-3; TRBD2 is a possible D gene (6 bases). The germline CDR1 and CDR2 sequences are SNHLY and FYNNEI. Trimming removed 3 bases from V and 2 bases from J, with 12 bases in between. This CDR3 has 15 residues. DNA for the CDR3: TGTGCCAGCAGTGAGGGGACTTCAGCCACAGATACGCAGTATTTT. It is translated as CASSEGTSATDTQYF. The full variable domain, rest sourced from reference TRBV2 and TRBJ2-3, is EPEVTQTPSHQVTQMGQEVILRCVPISNHLYFYWYRQILGQKVEFLVSFYNNEISEKSEIFDDQFSVERPDGSNFTLKIRSTKLEDSAMYFCASSEGTSATDTQYFGPGTRLTVL.

CDR3 amino acids: CASSRNRDSGTEAFF. The CDR3 DNA reads TGTGCCAGCAGTCGGAACCGGGACAGTGGCACTGAAGCTTTCTTT. The chain joins TRBV6-2 or TRBV6-3 to TRBJ1-1; TRBD1 matches at 7 bases. Germline loops: CDR1 MNHEY, CDR2 SVGEGT. Trimming cost V 5 bases and J 4 bases; bases outside gene matches: 10. This CDR3 has 15 residues.

This clonotype has only a few counts. V and J are TRBV2 and TRBJ1-6; D possibly corresponds to TRBD1 (5 bases). The CDR3 runs to 16 residues. Germline assignment: CDR1 SNHLY and CDR2 FYNNEI. V lost 6 bases, J lost 6 bases, and 18 bases lay in between. The CDR3 DNA follows: TGTGCCAGCAGGGCCCTTGGGGGATGGGTTAATTCACCCCTCCACTTT. It yields the protein CASRALGGWVNSPLHF.

This clonotype is judged medium-sized. This chain links TRBV10-3 with TRBJ1-1; D call uncertain. The CDR3 loop spans 13 amino acids. V dropped 7 bases and J dropped 0 bases, with 9 bases sitting between them. The germline V gene encodes CDR1 ENHRY and CDR2 SYGVKD. The CDR3 coding sequence is TGTGCCATCACGAAGACCTTGAACACTGAAGCTTTCTTT. Protein: CAITKTLNTEAFF.

By proportion, this clonotype is medium-sized (0.01 to 0.1%). The gene calls are TRBV7-6 and TRBJ1-2, with D unresolved. In germline, CDR1 is SGHVS, CDR2 FNYEAQ. The length of the CDR3 is 17 residues. Trimming took 0 bases from V and 1 from J, leaving 15 bases between them. CDR3 nucleotide sequence: TGTGCCAGCAGCTTAGCGCAGGCCCCGGGAGGTAACTATGGCTACACCTTC. As protein: CASSLAQAPGGNYGYTF.

Sample share makes this clonotype medium-sized. The chain employs TRBV6-5 and TRBJ2-2; possible D gene TRBD1, 6 bases. Germline CDR1 MNHEY, CDR2 SVGAGI. This CDR3 contains 16 residues. Trimming stripped 0 bases from V and 6 bases from J, with 14 bases between. CDR3 DNA: TGTGCCAGCAGTTACTCGGCCAGGGGCTCCCCCGGGGAGCTGTTTTTT. Protein sequence: CASSYSARGSPGELFF.

This clonotype turned up a few times. The V and J genes are TRBV28 and TRBJ2-1; possible D gene TRBD2, 7 bases. This CDR3 is 14 amino acids long. Germline CDR1 MDHEN, CDR2 SYDVKM. V was shortened by 2 bases and J by 9 bases, with 14 bases between the two germline ends. CDR3 sequence: CASSLRGGLGEQFF. In nucleotides, the CDR3 is TGTGCCAGCAGTTTAAGGGGGGGCCTGGGTGAGCAGTTCTTC.

By share, this clonotype ranks as large. The chain recombines TRBV29-1 with TRBJ2-7, with 8 bases identical to TRBD1. With V trimmed by 5 bases and J by 5 bases, 5 bases remained unmatched. Per the germline V gene, CDR1 is SQVTM and CDR2 is ANQGSEA. This CDR3 contains 12 residues. The CDR3 DNA reads TGCAGCGTTCAGGGGGCGCGGGACGAGCAGTACTTC. It codes for CSVQGARDEQYF.

In its sample, this clonotype was seen a few times. V usage is TRBV24-1 and J usage is TRBJ2-5; 10 nucleotides agree with TRBD1. The germline V gene encodes CDR1 KGHDR and CDR2 SFDVKD. The CDR3 sequence is 17 residues long. V shed 0 bases and J 0 bases; nucleotides not matched to a gene: 3. CDR3 DNA sequence: TGTGCCACCAGTGATTTGCCGGGACAGGGGTACCAAGAGACCCAGTACTTC. Protein: CATSDLPGQGYQETQYF.

Relative to its sample, this clonotype is medium-sized. V gene TRBV5-4 combines with J gene TRBJ2-5; TRBD1 might be the D (6 bases). The germline CDR1 and CDR2 sequences are SGHNT and YYREEE (reference sequence). Trimming pared 0 bases from V and 5 bases from J, leaving 14 bases between. The CDR3 sequence is 15 residues long. In DNA form, the CDR3 reads TGTGCCAGCAGCTTGGCGGGACAAACCGGGGAGACCCAGTACTTC. Its translation: CASSLAGQTGETQYF.

By frequency in the sample, this clonotype is medium-sized. The rearrangement uses TRBV29-1 and TRBJ1-1; no reliable D call. Germline V CDR1 and CDR2: SQVTM, ANQGSEA. The V end lost 1 base, the J end lost 3 bases, and 12 bases lay between the germline ends. This CDR3 is built from 14 residues. The CDR3 spells CSVEAGWRYTEAFF. In nucleotides, the CDR3 is TGCAGCGTTGAAGCTGGTTGGCGGTACACTGAAGCTTTCTTT.

This clonotype was detected a few times. The chain joins TRBV7-9 to TRBJ2-3, with a tentative D call TRBD1 (6 bases). Looked up from germline, CDR1 is SEHNR and CDR2 is FQNEAQ (reference sequence). Deletions cut 1 base from V and 6 bases from J, with 14 bases between. The CDR3 spans 15 residues. In DNA, the CDR3 is TGTGCCAGCAGCTTAGGGGGGCCGAAGGGCGATACGCAGTATTTT. Protein: CASSLGGPKGDTQYF.

This clonotype has more than one count but fewer than ten. The CDR3 DNA sequence: TGTGCCAGCAGTTACTCGACAGGGGCCTATAATTCACCCCTCCACTTT. Translation: CASSYSTGAYNSPLHF. This chain links TRBV6-5 with TRBJ1-6, with 8 bases identical to TRBD1. This CDR3 has 16 amino acids. CDR1 is MNHEY and CDR2 is SVGAGI in the germline V gene. V was pared by 0 bases and J by 2 bases, with 0 bases of the junction left unmatched.

This clonotype is medium-sized within its sample. The V and J genes are TRBV30 and TRBJ1-1; unclear D gene. The V end was cut by 3 bases, the J end by 4 bases, with 12 bases between. The CDR3 has 13 amino acids. Germline loops: CDR1 GTSNPN, CDR2 SVGIG (reference sequence). CDR3 DNA: TGTGCCTGGAGGGGGTTGTTAGGCACTGAAGCTTTCTTT. This translates into CAWRGLLGTEAFF.

Of note for this clonotype: Germline and junction disagree at one end, which may indicate a read error. The rearrangement links TRBV12-3 or TRBV12-4 to TRBJ2-7; D is possibly TRBD1 or TRBD2 (5 bases each). This CDR3 comprises 14 residues. The CDR3 nucleotides are TGTGCCAGCAGCTTAGTGGCAGGGACCCACGAGCAGTACTTC. This sequence encodes CASSLVAGTHEQYF.